The 22 T cell receptor beta chains below were found in one sample sequenced in a study of CXCR3-negative and CXCR3-positive naive CD8 T cells. Study outcomes and limitations: For CXCR3-positive naive cells, TRB CDR3s were more hydrophobic than those of CXCR3-negative naive cells.

Researchers prepared the TRB cDNA libraries using 5' RACE with UMI labels. TCRdb re-called the 5' RACE reads; one entry per CDR3 protein, DNA not given. The sample table sets out 120,000 to 150,000 distinct CDR3 sequences. These TCRs' antigens remain unknown. Sequenced material: naive CXCR3+ CD8+ T cells from blood. As to subset: CD45RO-CCR7+CD27+CD95- naive CD8+ T cells expressing CXCR3 (TNR3+). The origin of the receptors is a human donor in good health. Some clones in this sample may be carry-over from other donors' samples.

The chain employs TRBV29-1 and TRBJ2-1. The CDR3 is 13 amino acids. Germline V gene sequence: CDR1 SQVTM, CDR2 ANQGSEA. CDR3: CSVLSGVHNEQFF.

The chain joins TRBV10-3 to TRBJ2-1. The germline V gene encodes CDR1 ENHRY and CDR2 SYGVKD. This CDR3 has 14 residues. This chain's CDR3 is CAISEPGFGNEQFF.

This chain uses TRBV25-1 with TRBJ1-2. The V gene's germline CDR1 is MGHDK and CDR2 SYGVNS. This CDR3 region has 13 residues. Here the CDR3 reads CASSRADTYGYTF.

The chain employs TRBV29-1 and TRBJ1-1. From germline, CDR1 is SQVTM and CDR2 ANQGSEA. The CDR3 covers 12 residues. The CDR3 is CSVDLTWTEAFF.

The J gene is TRBJ2-7, the V gene TRBV4-1; without DNA, the TCRdb call of TRBD1 cannot be checked. CDR3 length equals 15 residues. Germline assignment: CDR1 MGHRA and CDR2 YSYEKL. The CDR3 is CASSQAGTGGYEQYF.

The gene calls are TRBV28 and TRBJ1-5; the TCRdb call, TRBD1, lacks DNA for checking. CDR3 length: 17 residues. CDR1 is MDHEN and CDR2 is SYDVKM in the germline V gene. The CDR3 is CASELTGVLGGNQPQHF.

This chain joins TRBV7-3 and TRBJ2-1; TCRdb selects TRBD2, and the lack of DNA leaves this call unchecked. Per the germline V gene, CDR1 is SGHTA and CDR2 is FQGTGA. The CDR3 consists of 15 residues. The CDR3 loop is CASSLVRREYNEQLF.

This chain uses TRBV11-2 with TRBJ2-7. Germline V gives CDR1 SGHAT, CDR2 FQNNGV. This CDR3 comprises 13 residues. This CDR3 reads CASSLSDLYEQYF.

The chain couples TRBV2 to TRBJ2-7; TCRdb proposes TRBD1, but this gene call is untestable without DNA. The CDR3 consists of 11 residues. Per the germline V gene, CDR1 is SNHLY and CDR2 is FYNNEI. The CDR3 protein is CANTQGGEQYF.

J is TRBJ2-5 and V is TRBV4-1. The germline CDR1 and CDR2 sequences are MGHRA and YSYEKL. This CDR3 has 16 residues. CDR3: CASSQVSPNSQETQYF.

CDR3 sequence: CASSASRTGSEGYTF. The J gene is TRBJ1-2, the V gene TRBV9; with no DNA, the TCRdb D assignment of TRBD1 cannot be verified. The V gene's germline CDR1 is SGDLS and CDR2 YYNGEE. There are 15 residues in the CDR3.

The chain joins TRBV7-8 to TRBJ2-5; TCRdb gives TRBD2 as the D gene, but with no DNA this cannot be confirmed. The CDR3 spans 16 residues. Germline lookup yields CDR1 SGHVS and CDR2 FQNEAQ. The CDR3 sequence: CASSLVPSETQETQYF.

The J gene is TRBJ2-5, the V gene TRBV7-6; the D call from TCRdb, TRBD1, cannot be confirmed without DNA. The CDR3 has 16 residues. Germline CDR1 reads SGHVS; CDR2 reads FNYEAQ. The CDR3 loop is CASSSTHGPAWETQYF.

The CDR3 loop reads CASSAVGSGSDEQYF. The genes are TRBV7-3 and TRBJ2-7; TCRdb outputs TRBD2, but without DNA this stays unchecked. CDR1 is SGHTA, CDR2 FQGTGA, per germline. This CDR3 region has 15 residues.

The V and J genes are TRBV5-6 and TRBJ2-7; absent DNA, TCRdb's TRBD1 call cannot be checked. CDR1 and CDR2 from the germline V gene are SGHDT and YYEEEE. The CDR3 is made up of 11 amino acids. This chain's CDR3 is CASMGGHEQYF.

The CDR3 spells CASTGSGGQYEQYF. V and J are TRBV7-9 and TRBJ2-7; TCRdb outputs TRBD1, but without DNA this stays unchecked. This CDR3 has 14 amino acids. CDR1 and CDR2 from the germline V gene are SEHNR and FQNEAQ (reference sequence).

CDR3: CASSLADSKPQHF. The chain carries TRBV5-1 and TRBJ1-5; the TCRdb call, TRBD1, lacks DNA for checking. The germline CDR1 and CDR2 sequences are SGHRS and YFSETQ. The CDR3 spans 13 residues.

This sequence joins TRBV15 and TRBJ2-7. Looked up from germline, CDR1 is LNHNV and CDR2 is YYDKDF (reference sequence). The CDR3 consists of 13 residues. The CDR3: CATSIDSSYEQYF.

This chain links TRBV5-1 with TRBJ2-7. Germline lookup yields CDR1 SGHRS and CDR2 YFSETQ. This CDR3 spans 13 amino acids. This CDR3 is CASSWGPNYEQYF.

V is TRBV21-1 and J is TRBJ2-4; TCRdb's assignment of TRBD1 cannot be checked, as there is no DNA. TRBV21-1 corresponds to a pseudogene. The CDR3 extends over 16 amino acids. The CDR3 here is CASSKVWGVSKNIQYF.

The genes are TRBV20-1 and TRBJ1-1; TCRdb's D call of TRBD1 is untestable without DNA. The CDR3 totals 15 residues. CDR1 is DFQATT and CDR2 is SNEGSKA in the germline V gene (reference sequence). CDR3 protein: CSARDWQGENTEAFF.

V gene TRBV28 combines with J gene TRBJ1-2. Germline V gene lookup returns CDR1 MDHEN and CDR2 SYDVKM. The CDR3 runs to 14 residues. This CDR3 is CASSFRLTNYGYTF.